This T cell receptor beta chain was found in a study of CD4 T cell repertoires in COVID-19 (dated by TCRdb to the early 2020s). Turning to the overall study: To analyze cross-reactivity, CFSE-low cells were expanded with IL-2 for roughly ten days and then labeled again and restimulated with spike proteins from other coronaviruses. In three recovered individuals, the TCR Vbeta repertoire of SARS-CoV-2-reactive T cells was analyzed at the subset level. Naturally processed CD4+ T cell responses to SARS-CoV-2 spike and nucleoprotein were characterized in COVID-19-recovered individuals, and clonal composition was assessed by TCR Vbeta sequencing. Broader findings and caveats from the paper: Between about 7 and 25% of SARS-CoV-2 clonotypes were also detected in secondary cultures stimulated with SARS-CoV and/or HKU1 spike, a finding consistent with cross-reactivity. Several of the most expanded SARS-CoV-2-reactive clonotypes were present in two or all three memory subsets, which suggests intraclonal diversification.

Libraries came from the immunoSEQ multiplex PCR assay. Under the source paper's analysis protocol: Repertoire overlap between subsets was quantified using the Chao-Jaccard similarity index and counts of shared clonotypes. TCRdb holds this immuneACCESS table with in-frame rearrangements only. Some clones are missing; in checked studies, unresolved V genes explain under half, and the rest has no known cause. The DNA was the basis for D and trimming; V, J and clone size are from that table. The sample data list some 71,000 clones, and 80% to 90% of these were observed just once. The top ten hold approximately 0.55% of the sample. According to the germline V gene, CDR1 reads SGHRS and CDR2 reads YFSETQ. Germline trimming amounts to 7 bases on V and 5 bases on J, with 12 as the count of junction bases outside the gene matches. Including cysteine and phenylalanine, the CDR3 has 15 amino acids. Just the 45-base CDR3 DNA is kept, in frame starting at base 1.

On this clone: The antigen it binds to is not known. The input lacks base qualities; no much larger clone sits a single base away.

The time point label for this specimen denotes: sample from a COVID-19-recovered individual after infection. Donors were patients who had recovered from mild-to-severe COVID-19. Memory T cell samples that were not cultured were sequenced immediately after ex vivo isolation. CD4+ total memory, central memory, effector memory and circulating T follicular helper cells were isolated from peripheral blood mononuclear cells. The material sequenced was CD4+ T cells from peripheral blood, taken after recovery from COVID-19. The origin of this receptor is a human donor who had COVID-19. The chain was built from TRBV5-1 and TRBJ2-3, and TRBD2 matches 8 of the central bases. The CDR3 here reads CASQPGGGAGDTQYF. The nucleotides read TGCGCCAGCCAACCCGGGGGGGGAGCTGGAGATACGCAGTATTTT.